The 22 T cell receptor beta chains in this list originate from one sample, sequenced in a study of blood T cell repertoires in COVID-19. TCRdb's table, derived via immunoSEQ multiplex PCR, lists solely in-frame clones and lacks some. The sample includes roughly 150,000 clones, just under 85% seen only once; the top ten take approximately 8.2%. Sequencing used peripheral blood. The receptors originated from a woman older than 75 with COVID-19, enrolled during active disease.

The chain employs TRBV19 and TRBJ1-1; 9 positions match TRBD1. CDR3 length: 14 amino acids. Germline V gene lookup returns CDR1 LNHDA and CDR2 SQIVND (reference sequence). Germline trimming cut 3 bases from V and 6 bases from J; bases unmatched to any gene: 5. The CDR3 is CASSMDRGSAEAFF. In nucleotides, the CDR3 is TGTGCCAGTAGTATGGACAGGGGATCGGCTGAAGCTTTCTTT. Looking up the rest from reference TRBV19 and TRBJ1-1 gives the full variable domain: DGGITQSPKYLFRKEGQNVTLSCEQNLNHDAMYWYRQDPGQGLRLIYYSQIVNDFQKGDIAEGYSVSREKKESFPLTVTSAQKNPTAFYLCASSMDRGSAEAFFGQGTRLTVV.

The chain couples TRBV9 to TRBJ2-3; TRBD2 aligns across 8 bases. Germline V gives CDR1 SGDLS, CDR2 YYNGEE. This CDR3 spans 15 amino acids. J lost 4 bases, V lost 3 bases, and 7 bases had no gene match. Written as DNA, the CDR3 is TGTGCCAGCAGCGGAAGAGCGGGGGCGGCAGATACGCAGTATTTT. This codes for CASSGRAGAADTQYF.

The genes are TRBV5-5 and TRBJ2-7; TRBD1 matches 7 bases. CDR3 length: 16 residues. Germline V gene sequence: CDR1 SGHKS, CDR2 YYEKEE (reference sequence). The V gene end was trimmed by 4 bases and the J gene end by 2 bases; junction bases not matched to a gene: 12. The CDR3 region has the DNA TGTGCCAGCAGCCAACAACTACAGGGGCTCGCCTACGAGCAGTACTTC. It specifies CASSQQLQGLAYEQYF.

The V call is TRBV12-3 or TRBV12-4, the J call TRBJ1-1, with 8 bases lining up with TRBD1. V shed 5 bases, J shed 11 bases, and the junction held 4 bases outside the gene matches. The length of the CDR3 is 11 residues. The CDR3 DNA reads TGTGCCAGCAGTACGGACAGGGTGGCTTTCTTT. Its protein product is CASSTDRVAFF.

The chain is built from TRBV29-1 and TRBJ2-3, with 10 bases identical to TRBD2. V lost 4 bases and J lost 5; bases outside the gene matches: 6. Germline V gene sequence: CDR1 SQVTM, CDR2 ANQGSEA. This CDR3 comprises 14 residues. In DNA, the CDR3 is TGCAGCGTTGCAAGCGGGAGGGTAGGAGATACGCAGTATTTT. Encoded protein: CSVASGRVGDTQYF.

The chain uses TRBV18 and TRBJ1-6; TRBD1 matches at 7 bases. The CDR3 has 15 residues. Germline loops: CDR1 KGHSH, CDR2 LQKENI. The V gene end was trimmed by 4 bases and the J gene end by 7 bases; junction bases not matched to a gene: 7. This CDR3 reads CASSRRQGDNSPLHF. The CDR3 DNA reads as TGTGCCAGCTCACGTAGACAGGGTGACAATTCACCCCTCCACTTT.

With respect to this clone: Germline is not matched at one junction end, which may reflect a read error. The V gene is TRBV7-9, the J gene TRBJ1-4; 8 nucleotides match TRBD1. Germline V lookup: CDR1 SEHNR, CDR2 FQNEAQ (reference sequence). This CDR3 has 15 amino acids. CDR3 protein: CVSSSHGTGSEKLFF. Written as DNA, the CDR3 is TGTGTCAGCAGCTCCCATGGGACAGGTAGTGAAAAACTGTTTTTT.

On this clone: Other DNA sequences from this sample encode an identical CDR3 as well. The chain is built from TRBV3-1 (or the pseudogene TRBV3-2) and TRBJ1-2, with D uncertain. Germline V gene lookup returns CDR1 LGHDT and CDR2 YNNKEL (reference sequence). The V gene lost 1 base and the J gene lost 2 bases, with 5 bases spanning the gap. This CDR3 spans 13 amino acids. Here the CDR3 DNA reads TGTGCCAGCAGCCAAGTTCTCAACTATGGCTACACCTTC. Amino acid sequence: CASSQVLNYGYTF.

This chain joins TRBV10-1 and TRBJ2-5, with D possibly being TRBD1 (7 bases). The germline V gene has CDR1 WNHNN and CDR2 SYGVQD (reference sequence). V shed 4 bases and J shed 10 bases, with 19 bases lying between them. The CDR3 length is 14 residues. This CDR3 is CASSAGTARTIQYF. For the CDR3, the DNA is TGCGCCAGCAGTGCTGGGACAGCCCGGACTATCCAGTACTTC.

CDR3 protein: CASSLWGGTDQIPYEQYF. The CDR3 DNA reads TGCGCCAGCAGCTTGTGGGGCGGGACAGACCAAATCCCCTACGAGCAGTACTTC. The V gene is TRBV5-1, the J gene TRBJ2-7; D possibly corresponds to TRBD1 (7 bases). The V and J ends lost 1 base and 2 bases respectively, with 22 bases between them. The CDR3 contains 18 residues. Germline CDR1 is SGHRS and CDR2 is YFSETQ.

This clone was picked up one time. J is TRBJ1-1 and V is TRBV6-5; weak D call: TRBD1 (6 bases). The V end lost 5 bases, the J end lost 5 bases, and 18 bases lay between the germline ends. The CDR3 is made up of 15 amino acids. Germline CDR1 reads MNHEY; CDR2 reads SVGAGI. The CDR3 here is CASSTRGGVRTEAFF. The DNA for the CDR3 is TGTGCCAGCAGTACTAGAGGGGGGGTTAGGACTGAAGCTTTCTTT.

About this clone: An end of the junction does not agree with germline; a read error may underlie this. The V gene is TRBV7-7, the J gene TRBJ2-1; possible D gene TRBD2, 6 bases. CDR1 is SSHAT and CDR2 is FNYEAQ in the germline V gene (reference sequence). The CDR3 consists of 13 residues. CDR3 in amino acids: CASSFLGGNEQFF. The CDR3 DNA reads as TGTGCTAGCAGCTTTCTGGGGGGCAATGAGCAGTTCTTC. Together with reference TRBV7-7 and TRBJ2-1, the CDR3 gives the full variable domain: GAGVSQSPRYKVTKRGQDVTLRCDPISSHATLYWYQQALGQGPEFLTYFNYEAQPDKSGLPSDRFSAERPEGSISTLTIQRTEQRDSAMYRCASSFLGGNEQFFGPGTRLTVL.

The genes are TRBV7-9 and TRBJ2-5, with D possibly TRBD2 on 6 matching bases. The CDR3 runs to 13 residues. The germline V gene has CDR1 SEHNR and CDR2 FQNEAQ (reference sequence). V was trimmed by 5 bases and J by 5 bases, leaving 12 bases between them. CDR3 amino acids: CASSQVGGETQYF. The CDR3 nucleotides read TGTGCCAGCAGCCAGGTGGGAGGTGAGACCCAGTACTTC.

The chain recombines TRBV5-1 with TRBJ1-3, with D unresolved. The CDR3 contains 18 residues. Trimming removed 2 bases at V and 0 bases at J, with 18 bases between. Germline loops: CDR1 SGHRS, CDR2 YFSETQ. CDR3 nucleotides: TGCGCCAGCAGCTTTTTGGTAGGCTCTGGGAGCTCTGGAAACACCATATATTTT. Its translation: CASSFLVGSGSSGNTIYF.

This clone was seen a single time. The rearrangement uses TRBV18 and TRBJ2-1; D not certain. The CDR3 length is 14 residues. From germline, CDR1 is KGHSH and CDR2 LQKENI. Deletions cut 3 bases from V and 0 bases from J, with 6 bases between. The CDR3 sequence: CASSPFSSYNEQFF. CDR3 in DNA: TGTGCCAGCTCACCCTTTAGCTCCTACAATGAGCAGTTCTTC.

This clone is deemed large (0.1 to 1%). V usage is TRBV6-5 and J usage is TRBJ1-1, with D possibly matching TRBD1 (6 bases). Between the trimmed V and J ends, which lost 4 bases and 5 bases, there was a span of 8 bases. The CDR3 covers 12 residues. Germline V lookup: CDR1 MNHEY, CDR2 SVGAGI. Here the CDR3 reads CASSFTGTEAFF. DNA of the CDR3: TGTGCCAGCAGTTTCACAGGGACTGAAGCTTTCTTT.

This clone has a handful of counts. The J gene is TRBJ1-1, the V gene TRBV15; D might be TRBD1 (6 bases). CDR1 and CDR2 (germline): LNHNV, YYDKDF (reference sequence). With 1 base removed from V and 5 bases from J, the gap between germline ends came to 11 bases. CDR3 length equals 14 residues. The CDR3 region has the DNA TGTGCCACCAGCAGAGGGTCACAGGGTACTGAAGCTTTCTTT. Translation gives CATSRGSQGTEAFF.

V usage is TRBV7-2 and J usage is TRBJ1-6, with D unresolved. The CDR3 is made up of 14 amino acids. The V gene lost 5 bases and the J gene lost 10 bases, with 15 bases spanning the gap. Looked up from germline, CDR1 is SGHTA and CDR2 is FQGNSA. CDR3 loop: CASSASGEISPLHF. The CDR3, as DNA: TGTGCCAGCAGCGCCAGCGGGGAGATATCACCCCTCCACTTT.

V and J are TRBV18 and TRBJ2-3; no clear D gene. The V and J ends lost 0 bases and 1 base respectively, with 8 bases between them. The CDR3 spans 15 residues. In germline, CDR1 is KGHSH, CDR2 LQKENI. CDR3 sequence: CASSPPAVGTDTQYF. The CDR3 DNA reads as TGTGCCAGCTCACCACCGGCGGTGGGCACAGATACGCAGTATTTT.

The chain has TRBV5-1 and TRBJ1-1, with a tentative D call TRBD1 (5 bases). The V gene lost 2 bases and the J gene lost 3 bases, with 11 bases spanning the gap. The CDR3 length is 14 residues. Looked up from germline, CDR1 is SGHRS and CDR2 is YFSETQ. The CDR3 region has the DNA TGCGCCAGCAGCTTAAACCTAGGGGACACTGAAGCTTTCTTT. This encodes CASSLNLGDTEAFF.

The chain is built from TRBV4-1 and TRBJ2-7; tentative D call: TRBD1 (6 bases). Per germline, CDR1 MGHRA and CDR2 YSYEKL. With 0 bases removed from V and 4 bases from J, the gap between germline ends came to 16 bases. CDR3 size: 16 residues. CDR3 region: CASSQDSRTETYEQYF. The DNA for the CDR3 is TGCGCCAGCAGCCAAGATTCAAGGACAGAGACTTACGAGCAGTACTTC.

V and J are TRBV28 and TRBJ2-7; 9 nucleotides line up with TRBD1. The J segment lost 4 bases and the V segment lost 5 bases, leaving 6 bases of the junction unmatched. This CDR3 contains 14 residues. Germline lookup yields CDR1 MDHEN and CDR2 SYDVKM. The CDR3 DNA is TGTGCCAGCAGTGGACAGGGGTCGACTTACGAGCAGTACTTC. This codes for CASSGQGSTYEQYF.